The 23 T cell receptor beta chains reported below all come from one sample, sequenced in a study of T cell responses to AZD1222 COVID-19 vaccine. Measured with immunoSEQ multiplex PCR; TCRdb has only the in-frame clones, and not every one. Among 100,000 to 150,000 clones listed, 90% were seen once. The input for sequencing was peripheral blood, taken on day 0 of MenACWY control vaccination. Every receptor here comes from an adult in good health.

The chain links TRBV18 to TRBJ2-1; 12 nucleotides match TRBD1. The ends lost 5 bases at V and 7 bases at J; junction bases unmatched: 6. The CDR3 sequence is 15 residues long. Germline V gene lookup returns CDR1 KGHSH and CDR2 LQKENI. CDR3 in DNA: TGTGCCAGCTCAACGCCGGGACAGGGGGCGAATGAGCAGTTCTTC. Translated: CASSTPGQGANEQFF.

The rearrangement uses TRBV6-7 and TRBJ2-7; unclear D gene. TRBV6-7 is treated as an ORF (open reading frame) with a function not yet certain. This CDR3 has 13 amino acids. V was pared by 4 bases and J by 2 bases, with 9 bases between. CDR3 coding DNA: TGTGCCAGCAGTTTAGGCAAGCCCTACGAGCAGTACTTC. Its translation: CASSLGKPYEQYF.

The CDR3 bases are TGTGCCAGCAGCGTAGGCCCGGGGAATGAGCAGTTCTTC. Its translation is CASSVGPGNEQFF. This sequence joins TRBV9 and TRBJ2-1; tentative D call: TRBD2 (5 bases). The CDR3 is 13 amino acids. Germline values: CDR1 SGDLS, CDR2 YYNGEE. Trimming left V 0 bases short and J 7 bases short, with 8 bases between.

The chain is built from TRBV7-9 and TRBJ1-1, with D possibly matching TRBD1 (6 bases). Germline lookup yields CDR1 SEHNR and CDR2 FQNEAQ (reference sequence). This CDR3 has 12 residues. With 5 bases removed from V and 8 bases from J, the gap between germline ends came to 12 bases. CDR3 in amino acids: CASSHRQDEAFF. The DNA for the CDR3 is TGTGCCAGCAGCCACCGACAGGACGAAGCTTTCTTT. The full variable domain, in which reference TRBV7-9 and TRBJ1-1 provide the parts outside the CDR3, is DTGVSQNPRHKITKRGQNVTFRCDPISEHNRLYWYRQTLGQGPEFLTYFQNEAQLEKSRLLSDRFSAERPKGSFSTLEIQRTEQGDSAMYLCASSHRQDEAFFGQGTRLTVV.

The genes are TRBV28 and TRBJ1-6, with 9 bases identical to TRBD1. Germline loops: CDR1 MDHEN, CDR2 SYDVKM. Unmatched junction bases numbered 3, after V lost 5 bases and J lost 10 bases. The CDR3 is 13 residues long. CDR3 DNA sequence: TGTGCCAGCAGTACAGGGGGCGGGTCACCCCTCCACTTT. Amino acids: CASSTGGGSPLHF.

This clone was seen once. This rearrangement joins TRBV11-2 to TRBJ2-1, with 10 bases fitting TRBD2. Germline V gene sequence: CDR1 SGHAT, CDR2 FQNNGV. V gave up 2 bases and J gave up 12 bases; unmatched junction bases: 1. CDR3 size: 12 residues. The CDR3 is CASSLLAGVQFF. The CDR3 DNA follows: TGTGCCAGCAGCTTACTAGCGGGAGTGCAGTTCTTC.

The CDR3 region has the DNA TGCAGCGTTGATGTGGCGTTCTATGGCTACACCTTC. As protein: CSVDVAFYGYTF. This rearrangement joins TRBV29-1 to TRBJ1-2, with D uncertain. The CDR3 consists of 12 residues. Trimming removed 3 bases at V and 4 bases at J, with 9 bases between. Germline-derived CDR1 and CDR2 are SQVTM and ANQGSEA.

V is TRBV6-5 and J is TRBJ2-3; 13 bases line up with TRBD2. Germline V gene lookup returns CDR1 MNHEY and CDR2 SVGAGI. CDR3 length equals 15 residues. Germline trimming cut 6 bases from V and 5 bases from J; bases unmatched to any gene: 5. The CDR3 sequence: CASRQGLAGLDTQYF. CDR3 sequence (DNA): TGTGCCAGCAGACAGGGACTAGCGGGACTAGATACGCAGTATTTT.

This chain connects TRBV7-2 to TRBJ2-1, with TRBD2 identical over 7 bases. The CDR3 is made up of 11 amino acids. V gave up 3 bases and J gave up 10 bases; unmatched junction bases: 0. The germline gives CDR1 SGHTA, CDR2 FQGNSA. The DNA for the CDR3 is TGTGCCAGCAGCTTTAGCGGGGAGCAGTTCTTC. Its translation: CASSFSGEQFF.

This chain joins TRBV18 and TRBJ1-4; 9 bases map to TRBD1. The V gene's germline CDR1 is KGHSH and CDR2 LQKENI. Losses at the gene ends were 3 bases for V and 5 bases for J; bases not matched to a gene: 4. There are 15 residues in the CDR3. Here the CDR3 reads CASSPGDRANEKLFF. CDR3 nucleotide sequence: TGTGCCAGCTCACCCGGGGACAGGGCGAATGAAAAACTGTTTTTT.

This clone is a singleton in its sample. The genes are TRBV5-8 and TRBJ1-5; D is uncertain. The V gene's germline CDR1 is SGHTS and CDR2 YDEGEE. With 3 bases removed from V and 9 bases from J, the gap between germline ends came to 16 bases. This CDR3 is built from 14 residues. CDR3 sequence reads: CASSSKTFPWPQHF. CDR3 sequence (DNA): TGTGCCAGCAGCTCGAAGACGTTTCCGTGGCCCCAGCATTTT. The full variable domain, in which reference TRBV5-8 and TRBJ1-5 provide the parts outside the CDR3, is EAGVTQSPTHLIKTRGQQATLRCSPISGHTSVYWYQQALGLGLQFLLWYDEGEERNRGNFPPRFSGRQFPNYSSELNVNALELEDSALYLCASSSKTFPWPQHFGDGTRLSIL.

The chain is built from TRBV6-4 and TRBJ1-3; TRBD1 might be the D (5 bases). The CDR3 runs 12 residues. Germline CDR1 and CDR2: MRHNA and SNTAGT. The V gene lost 5 bases and the J gene lost 8 bases, with 10 bases spanning the gap. CDR3 in amino acids: CASSIPGHTIYF. As DNA, the CDR3 is TGTGCCAGCAGTATCCCGGGACACACCATATATTTT.

The rearrangement uses TRBV7-2 and TRBJ1-2, with 7 nucleotides matching TRBD1. CDR1 SGHTA and CDR2 FQGNSA come from the germline V gene. V gave up 8 bases and J gave up 7 bases; unmatched junction bases: 10. CDR3 size: 13 residues. The CDR3 sequence: CASHLGAGGGYTF. In DNA form, the CDR3 reads TGTGCCAGCCACCTTGGGGCAGGGGGTGGCTACACCTTC.

The chain uses TRBV18 and TRBJ2-5; 9 nucleotides agree with TRBD1. The CDR3 runs to 15 residues. J was trimmed by 3 bases and V by 2 bases; bases with no gene match: 4. Germline values: CDR1 KGHSH, CDR2 LQKENI. DNA for the CDR3: TGTGCCAGCTCACCATGGACAGGGGTCGAAGAGACCCAGTACTTC. This codes for CASSPWTGVEETQYF. Complete variable domain (other parts from reference TRBV18 and TRBJ2-5): NAGVMQNPRHLVRRRGQEARLRCSPMKGHSHVYWYRQLPEEGLKFMVYLQKENIIDESGMPKERFSAEFPKEGPSILRIQQVVRGDSAAYFCASSPWTGVEETQYFGPGTRLLVL.

CDR3 loop: CSARQGGGYTF. CDR3 DNA sequence: TGCAGTGCTAGGCAGGGGGGTGGCTACACCTTC. The V and J genes are TRBV20-1 and TRBJ1-2; 7 positions match TRBD1. CDR1 and CDR2 (germline): DFQATT, SNEGSKA (reference sequence). J lost 7 bases, V lost 3 bases, and 2 bases had no gene match. The CDR3 has 11 amino acids.

In its sample, this clone was seen once. The chain links TRBV19 to TRBJ2-2; 8 bases agree with TRBD2. V was clipped by 8 bases and J by 7 bases; unmatched bases: 9. The CDR3 is 14 amino acids. Per germline, CDR1 LNHDA and CDR2 SQIVND (reference sequence). CDR3 nucleotides: TGTGCCAGTTTAAGCGGGAGCACGGGCGGGGAGCTGTTTTTT. Its translation is CASLSGSTGGELFF.

The chain carries TRBV7-9 and TRBJ2-5; D possibly matches TRBD1 or TRBD2 (5 bases each). Trimming cost V 5 bases and J 2 bases, with 15 bases left between them. The V gene's germline CDR1 is SEHNR and CDR2 FQNEAQ (reference sequence). The CDR3 has 15 amino acids. This CDR3 reads CASSRNRDGQETQYF. Written as DNA, the CDR3 is TGTGCCAGCAGCCGGAACCGGGACGGACAAGAGACCCAGTACTTC.

This clone showed up just once. This chain uses TRBV6-5 with TRBJ1-6, with TRBD1 matching 9 bases. Germline CDR1 reads MNHEY; CDR2 reads SVGAGI. Unmatched junction bases numbered 7, after V lost 6 bases and J lost 7 bases. This CDR3 has 15 residues. The CDR3 sequence is CASSREGTGNSPLHF. The CDR3 DNA reads TGTGCCAGCAGCCGAGAGGGGACAGGGAATTCACCCCTCCACTTT.

A few counts support this clone. The chain has TRBV2 and TRBJ1-5; 9 bases fit TRBD1. The germline V gene has CDR1 SNHLY and CDR2 FYNNEI. The trim removed 6 bases at V and 0 bases at J, leaving 9 bases unmatched. The CDR3 consists of 17 residues. The CDR3, as DNA: TGTGCCAGCAGGGGCGGGACAGGGAGGGATAGCAATCAGCCCCAGCATTTT. Translation gives CASRGGTGRDSNQPQHF.

The rearrangement links TRBV6-4 to TRBJ2-3; D is unclear. Germline-derived CDR1 and CDR2 are MRHNA and SNTAGT. Trimming stripped 3 bases from V and 6 bases from J, with 13 bases between. The CDR3 is made up of 14 amino acids. The CDR3 bases are TGTGCCAGCAGTGAAACCCCCACCACGGATACGCAGTATTTT. Translating it yields CASSETPTTDTQYF.

This chain links TRBV9 with TRBJ1-2, with D possibly TRBD1 on 5 matching bases. CDR1 SGDLS and CDR2 YYNGEE come from the germline V gene. The CDR3 sequence is 18 residues long. V lost 4 bases, J lost 0 bases, and 22 bases lay in between. Here the CDR3 DNA reads TGTGCCAGCAGCATCGGGACGGCGCCGCCTACGTCTAACTATGGCTACACCTTC. Translation gives CASSIGTAPPTSNYGYTF.

The CDR3 DNA reads as TGTGCTAGTGGTTATGAGGCCGGGGTAGCGGGAGGATCCTACGAGCAGTACTTC. Translation: CASGYEAGVAGGSYEQYF. The chain recombines TRBV12-5 with TRBJ2-7, with 10 bases identical to TRBD2. V dropped 4 bases and J dropped 1; count of bases not matched to a gene: 13. The CDR3 consists of 18 residues. Germline V gene data show CDR1 as LGHNT and CDR2 as FRNRAP.

This chain links TRBV6-5 with TRBJ1-1; D perhaps matches TRBD1 (5 bases). The CDR3 is made up of 12 amino acids. The V end lost 5 bases, the J end lost 7 bases, and 11 bases lay between the germline ends. The V gene's germline CDR1 is MNHEY and CDR2 SVGAGI. Written as DNA, the CDR3 is TGTGCCAGCAGTATCAGGAGGGGTGAAGCTTTCTTT. Its translation is CASSIRRGEAFF.